The source of this T cell receptor beta chain is a study of T cell clonotyping in hematopoietic cell transplantation. Study findings and constraints: After transplant, recipient diversity fell while pathologically expanded clonotypes grew through day 180.

The germline V gene has CDR1 GTSNPN and CDR2 SVGIG (reference sequence). This CDR3 is built from 15 residues. V was shortened by 5 bases and J by 2 bases, with 17 bases between the two germline ends. As for this clone: The antigen remains unidentified.

Recipients were bled about 28 days pretransplant and at posttransplant days 30, 100, 180. The method was immunoSEQ multiplex PCR; TCRdb's version includes in-frame clones alone and lacks a portion of them. Among approximately 11,000 clones listed, around half were seen once. The source is a male patient aged 45-59 years who had an allogeneic stem cell transplant from an unrelated donor, so the T cells may come from the graft donor. Some clones in this sample may be carry-over from other donors' samples. The chain joins TRBV30 to TRBJ2-3, with D possibly being TRBD1 or TRBD2 (6 bases each). The source was PBMCs, collected 30 days after allogeneic stem cell transplant. CDR3 in amino acids: CAWGSGGGPTDTQYF. The CDR3 DNA follows: TGTGCCTGGGGAAGCGGAGGGGGGCCCACAGATACGCAGTATTTT.